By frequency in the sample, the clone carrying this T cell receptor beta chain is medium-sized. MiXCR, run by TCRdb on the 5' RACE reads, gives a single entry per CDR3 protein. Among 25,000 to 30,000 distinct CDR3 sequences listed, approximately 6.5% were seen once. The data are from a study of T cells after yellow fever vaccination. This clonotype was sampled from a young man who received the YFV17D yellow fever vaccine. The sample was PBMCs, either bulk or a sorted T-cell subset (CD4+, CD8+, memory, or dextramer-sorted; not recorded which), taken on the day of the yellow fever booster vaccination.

The CDR3 region has the DNA TGCGCCAGCAGCTTCGGGGGAATCTACGACGAGCAGTACTTC. The encoded protein is CASSFGGIYDEQYF. The chain combines TRBV5-1 with TRBJ2-7, with a weak D call TRBD2 (6 bases). The length of the CDR3 is 14 residues. Germline values: CDR1 SGHRS, CDR2 YFSETQ. Trimming stripped 2 bases from V and 5 bases from J, with 14 bases between.